This T cell receptor beta chain was captured in a study of T cell responses to AZD1222 COVID-19 vaccine. Study-wide findings and caveats: Once two AZD1222 doses were given, Spike-specific TCR breadth and depth went up. White British ancestry dominated among donors, who included more females, and clonal diversity was possibly underestimated. Repertoires were sampled only after the peak T cell response.

Points on this clone: Its antigen is still unknown.

The germline V gene has CDR1 SGDLS and CDR2 YYNGEE. The V end lost 4 bases, the J end lost 4 bases, and 9 bases lay between the germline ends. The CDR3 extends over 13 amino acids. Clones were read by immunoSEQ multiplex PCR, and TCRdb kept only the in-frame ones, dropping some. The sample holds 150,000 to 200,000 clones, approximately 92% seen once. This TCR was recovered from an adult who received the MenACWY meningococcal vaccine as a control. Sequenced material: peripheral blood, taken 28 days after the second dose of the MenACWY control vaccine. J is TRBJ1-3 and V is TRBV9; D is uncertain. The CDR3 protein is CASSSRAGNTIYF. The CDR3 region has the DNA TGTGCCAGCAGCTCTAGAGCGGGAAACACCATATATTTT.